Described below is a single T cell receptor beta chain sequence and its context. The entry originates in a study of multiple sclerosis patients with progressive multifocal leukoencephalopathy. Germline CDR1 is SQVTM and CDR2 is ANQGSEA. V was shortened by 4 bases and J by 1 base, with 16 bases between the two germline ends. The CDR3 extends over 16 amino acids. Sequencing used immunoSEQ multiplex PCR; TCRdb keeps in-frame clones, though not all of them. The profile covers tens of thousands of clones, with 70% to 90% appearing a single time and 1.5% taken by the ten largest. Time point here: before natalizumab initiation.

Sequenced sample: PBMCs. This chain links TRBV29-1 with TRBJ2-2; no reliable D call. The TCR sequence derives from a human donor with multiple sclerosis. CDR3 coding DNA: TGCAGCGTTGCCCTGTTGCGAAGCCAGAACACCGGGGAGCTGTTTTTT. Translating it yields CSVALLRSQNTGELFF.